This T cell receptor beta chain is from a study of blood T cells in healthy people across ages. The CDR3 has 11 residues. The germline gives CDR1 DFQATT, CDR2 SNEGSKA (reference sequence). Alongside a J-beta primer mix, a sample-barcoded 5' primer served in a second PCR lasting roughly 6 to 11 cycles. TCRdb ran MiXCR on the 5' RACE reads and lists one entry per CDR3 protein. The top ten clones hold about 0.8% of a sample with 1 million or so distinct CDR3 sequences, roughly 24% of them seen once. Isolation per sample recovered at least 6 million PBMCs. In this sample, this clonotype turned up a few times. This sample was shared with a second study, whose subject was T cells of mothers and their children.

This clonotype was sampled from a girl aged 2-15 years in good health. Sequencing input: blood. The rearrangement links TRBV20-1 to TRBJ2-5; D is undetermined. The DNA end favors TRBJ2-7, so the J call may be wrong. CDR3 sequence: CSASPGDEQYF. Written as DNA, the CDR3 is TGCAGTGCTAGTCCGGGCGACGAGCAGTACTTC.